This T cell receptor (beta chain) was found in a study of blood T cell repertoires in COVID-19. Study-wide background: Specimens from acute and convalescent COVID-19 originated in the United States, Italy and Spain. Nucleic acid was either cDNA or gDNA, and it came from T cells, B-cell-depleted T cells, or PBMCs.

In the original processing: Reference gene primer amplification in the assay estimated nucleated cell counts. Some clones are missing from TCRdb's copy, which holds only in-frame ones; the method was immunoSEQ multiplex PCR. The D gene and trimming were derived from the DNA, and the V and J assignments and clone size from that table. The data contain about 240,000 clones, 82% of them seen just once; the ten biggest clones take up less than 4%. CDR1 is PRHDT and CDR2 is FYEKMQ in the germline V gene (reference sequence). CDR3 length: 14 amino acids. With V trimmed by 5 bases and J by 4 bases, 6 bases remained unmatched.

This chain links TRBV13 with TRBJ2-5, with 8 bases lining up with TRBD2. Sequenced input: peripheral blood. This sequence was found in a woman in her late teens or twenties with acute or convalescent COVID-19. CDR3 region: CASSTRLAGETQYF. In DNA form, the CDR3 reads TGTGCCAGCAGCACTCGGCTAGCGGGAGAGACCCAGTACTTC.